A selection of T cell receptor beta chains follows, all from one sample in a study of technical replicates of blood from several donors. Profiling relied on immunoSEQ multiplex PCR, and the TCRdb table lists in-frame clones only, not all of them. The sample holds about 89,000 clones, 85% to 95% seen once. Sequencing was performed on T cells isolated from PBMCs. These receptors came from a human donor in good health. The CDR3 runs from the conserved cysteine through the conserved F or W. D genes are given only for firm matches. Expanded clones get a size class; other rows say once, few or many, or leave the size out.

cdr3_nt: TGTGCCAGTAGTATAGAAGGGGGGGCCGTGGACTATGGCTACACCTTC
cdr3_aa: CASSIEGGAVDYGYTF
j_call: TRBJ1-2
clone_size: once
v_call: TRBV19
d_call: .

cdr3_nt: TGTGCCAGCTCACTATCAGCGAATAGCAATCAGCCCCAGCATTTT
cdr3_aa: CASSLSANSNQPQHF
j_call: TRBJ1-5
clone_size: .
v_call: TRBV18
d_call: .

cdr3_nt: TGTGCCTGGGGCCCCTCGAATTCACCCCTCCACTTT
cdr3_aa: CAWGPSNSPLHF
j_call: TRBJ1-6
clone_size: .
v_call: TRBV30
d_call: .

cdr3_nt: TGTGCCAGCAGCTTACGCACACAGGGCGGGAACACTGAAGCTTTCTTT
cdr3_aa: CASSLRTQGGNTEAFF
j_call: TRBJ1-1
clone_size: .
v_call: TRBV7-6
d_call: .

cdr3_nt: TGTGCCAGCAGCGCTAACTTACTCACTAGCACAGATACGCAGTATTTT
cdr3_aa: CASSANLLTSTDTQYF
j_call: TRBJ2-3
clone_size: .
v_call: TRBV7-9
d_call: .

cdr3_nt: TGTGCCAGCAGCCGAGATACTACAGGGGTTTCTAACTATGGCTACACCTTC
cdr3_aa: CASSRDTTGVSNYGYTF
j_call: TRBJ1-2
clone_size: .
v_call: TRBV7-9
d_call: TRBD1

cdr3_nt: TGTGCCAGCAGCTTGGGACAGAAGAACACCGGGGAGCTGTTTTTT
cdr3_aa: CASSLGQKNTGELFF
j_call: TRBJ2-2
clone_size: .
v_call: TRBV5-4
d_call: .

cdr3_nt: TGTGCCACCAGCAGAGAAGGAGACAGTGAAGCTTTCTTT
cdr3_aa: CATSREGDSEAFF
j_call: TRBJ1-1
clone_size: .
v_call: TRBV15
d_call: .

cdr3_nt: TGTGCCAGCAGTTTACAGGGATACGATGGCTACACCTTC
cdr3_aa: CASSLQGYDGYTF
j_call: TRBJ1-2
clone_size: .
v_call: TRBV27
d_call: .

cdr3_nt: TGTGCCAGCAGCTTATCGGGCACCGGGGAGCTGTTTTTT
cdr3_aa: CASSLSGTGELFF
j_call: TRBJ2-2
clone_size: .
v_call: TRBV7-2
d_call: .

cdr3_nt: TGTGCCAGCAGCGACAGGGGGCAAGGAGCTTTCTTT
cdr3_aa: CASSDRGQGAFF
j_call: TRBJ1-1
clone_size: .
v_call: TRBV9
d_call: TRBD1

cdr3_nt: TGTGCCAGCAGTTTATCGTTGAGGGGCAATCAGCCCCAGCATTTT
cdr3_aa: CASSLSLRGNQPQHF
j_call: TRBJ1-5
clone_size: .
v_call: TRBV27
d_call: .

cdr3_nt: TGTGCCACCAGCAGAGTGGGGGCAGGGATCAACGAGCAGTACTTC
cdr3_aa: CATSRVGAGINEQYF
j_call: TRBJ2-7
clone_size: .
v_call: TRBV15
d_call: .

cdr3_nt: TGTGCCAGCAGTAGTTCCGGGACAGGGATTGATCAGCCCCAGCATTTT
cdr3_aa: CASSSSGTGIDQPQHF
j_call: TRBJ1-5
clone_size: .
v_call: TRBV27
d_call: TRBD1

cdr3_nt: TGTGCCAGCAGTTTCTCACAGGGTGTATACGAGCAGTACTTC
cdr3_aa: CASSFSQGVYEQYF
j_call: TRBJ2-7
clone_size: .
v_call: TRBV27
d_call: .

cdr3_nt: TGTGCCAGTAGTGCAGACGAGGGACAGATCTACGAGCAGTACTTC
cdr3_aa: CASSADEGQIYEQYF
j_call: TRBJ2-7
clone_size: .
v_call: TRBV19
d_call: TRBD1

cdr3_nt: TGTGCCATCAAGGTGGGGGGAGGTTACCTGAGTTCGAATGAAAAACTGTTTTTT
cdr3_aa: CAIKVGGGYLSSNEKLFF
j_call: TRBJ1-4
clone_size: .
v_call: TRBV28
d_call: .

cdr3_nt: TGTGCCAGCAGTGGTACTAGCGGGAGGGCCGGGGAGCTGTTTTTT
cdr3_aa: CASSGTSGRAGELFF
j_call: TRBJ2-2
clone_size: .
v_call: TRBV2
d_call: TRBD2

cdr3_nt: TGTGCCAGCAGTGAACGCACAGCCCGCACAGATACGCAGTATTTT
cdr3_aa: CASSERTARTDTQYF
j_call: TRBJ2-3
clone_size: .
v_call: TRBV6-1
d_call: .

cdr3_nt: TGTGCCTGGAGTGCCGACAATGAGCAGTTCTTC
cdr3_aa: CAWSADNEQFF
j_call: TRBJ2-1
clone_size: .
v_call: TRBV30
d_call: .

cdr3_nt: TGTGCCAGTGGGACTAGCGGGAGGCCGGGCGAGGAGTATTTT
cdr3_aa: CASGTSGRPGEEYF
j_call: TRBJ2-3
clone_size: .
v_call: TRBV28
d_call: TRBD2

cdr3_nt: TGTGCCAGCAGCTTGCTATACTCTGGAAACACCATATATTTT
cdr3_aa: CASSLLYSGNTIYF
j_call: TRBJ1-3
clone_size: .
v_call: TRBV7-2
d_call: .

cdr3_nt: TGTGCCAGCAGCCCAGGACAGGCGTATCAGCCCCAGCATTTT
cdr3_aa: CASSPGQAYQPQHF
j_call: TRBJ1-5
clone_size: .
v_call: TRBV7-6
d_call: TRBD1

cdr3_nt: TGTGCCAGCAGTGAACCTATGACAGGGATCACTGAAGCTTTCTTT
cdr3_aa: CASSEPMTGITEAFF
j_call: TRBJ1-1
clone_size: once
v_call: TRBV6-1
d_call: TRBD1

cdr3_nt: TGTGCCAGCGGACAGGACATGAACACTGAAGCTTTCTTT
cdr3_aa: CASGQDMNTEAFF
j_call: TRBJ1-1
clone_size: .
v_call: TRBV2
d_call: TRBD1

cdr3_nt: TGTGCCAGCTCACCAAGGACTAGCGGGGACAATGAGCAGTTCTTC
cdr3_aa: CASSPRTSGDNEQFF
j_call: TRBJ2-1
clone_size: .
v_call: TRBV18
d_call: TRBD2

cdr3_nt: TGTGCCACCAGTACTGACAGGGTTTCCTACAATGAGCAGTTCTTC
cdr3_aa: CATSTDRVSYNEQFF
j_call: TRBJ2-1
clone_size: once
v_call: TRBV15
d_call: TRBD1

cdr3_nt: TGTGCCATCAGTGACGGAGAGAACAACTATGGCTACACCTTC
cdr3_aa: CAISDGENNYGYTF
j_call: TRBJ1-2
clone_size: .
v_call: TRBV10-3
d_call: .

cdr3_nt: TGCGCCAGCAGCCGCCTCTTACAAACCGGGGTAAACTACGAGCAGTACTTC
cdr3_aa: CASSRLLQTGVNYEQYF
j_call: TRBJ2-7
clone_size: .
v_call: TRBV4-1
d_call: .

cdr3_nt: TGTGCCAGCTCACCAGTGGGGAGGGGATATGGCTACACCTTC
cdr3_aa: CASSPVGRGYGYTF
j_call: TRBJ1-2
clone_size: .
v_call: TRBV18
d_call: .

cdr3_nt: TGTGCCAGTAAAACAGACACTAGCACAGATACGCAGTATTTT
cdr3_aa: CASKTDTSTDTQYF
j_call: TRBJ2-3
clone_size: .
v_call: TRBV19
d_call: .